The 19 T cell receptor beta chains below all came from one sample that was sequenced in a study of blood T cell repertoires in COVID-19. The protocol was immunoSEQ multiplex PCR, while the TCRdb copy is restricted to in-frame clones and leaves out a portion. This sample has about 320,000 clones; 70% to 90% occur once, and the top ten carry 4.5% to 7%. Material: PBMCs or T cells enriched from blood (not recorded which). All receptors derive from a woman aged 25 to 39 who had recovered from COVID-19.

The chain combines TRBV7-2 with TRBJ1-6, with 7 nucleotides matching TRBD1. With 5 bases clipped from V and 8 bases from J, the junction kept 9 bases outside the gene matches. Germline loops: CDR1 SGHTA, CDR2 FQGNSA. The CDR3 covers 15 residues. Here the CDR3 reads CASSLRQGVYSPLHF. DNA of the CDR3: TGTGCCAGCAGCCTACGACAGGGAGTATATTCACCCCTCCACTTT.

The V gene is TRBV6-1, the J gene TRBJ2-3; a possible D gene is TRBD2 (5 bases). CDR3 length equals 17 residues. Trimming cost V 0 bases and J 5 bases, with 18 bases left between them. Per the germline V gene, CDR1 is MNHNS and CDR2 is SASEGT. The CDR3 is CASSEALGSPRGDTQYF. The CDR3 nucleotides are TGTGCCAGCAGTGAAGCCCTAGGCTCTCCTCGGGGAGATACGCAGTATTTT.

CDR3 sequence reads: CASSERARVGYGYTF. The CDR3 nucleotides read TGTGCCAGCAGTGAAAGAGCCAGGGTTGGCTATGGCTACACCTTC. J is TRBJ1-2 and V is TRBV6-1; D is perhaps TRBD1 (5 bases). The CDR3 runs 15 residues. CDR1 is MNHNS, CDR2 SASEGT, per germline. The ends were cut back, 2 bases at V and 4 bases at J, with 14 bases in the middle.

J is TRBJ2-3 and V is TRBV9; the D gene is possibly TRBD1 (5 bases). CDR1 and CDR2 (germline): SGDLS, YYNGEE. V was clipped by 0 bases and J by 4 bases, with 21 bases between them. The CDR3 spans 18 residues. The CDR3 DNA reads TGTGCCAGCAGCGTAGTGGGTTCTGGGGCGCTTATCCCAGATACGCAGTATTTT. This codes for CASSVVGSGALIPDTQYF.

The J gene is TRBJ2-1, the V gene TRBV6-2 or TRBV6-3; 9 bases align to TRBD1. Germline CDR1 is MNHEY and CDR2 is SVGEGT. The ends lost 6 bases at V and 12 bases at J; junction bases unmatched: 9. The CDR3 length is 13 residues. The CDR3: CASSRDRASVQFF. The CDR3 DNA sequence: TGTGCCAGCAGCAGGGACAGGGCCTCTGTGCAGTTCTTC.

This sequence joins TRBV2 and TRBJ1-2, with 8 bases identical to TRBD1. J gave up 4 bases and V 5 bases, and 9 bases lay outside the gene matches. The CDR3 loop spans 15 amino acids. The germline V gene has CDR1 SNHLY and CDR2 FYNNEI. CDR3 DNA sequence: TGTGCCAGCAGTAGAAGCACAGGGGGAGGCTATGGCTACACCTTC. Translated: CASSRSTGGGYGYTF.

This clone was observed a few times. This rearrangement joins TRBV30 to TRBJ2-1; weak D call: TRBD1 (6 bases). With 2 bases removed from V and 7 bases from J, the gap between germline ends came to 12 bases. The CDR3 is 13 residues long. Germline assignment: CDR1 GTSNPN and CDR2 SVGIG (reference sequence). The CDR3 sequence is CAWSWQGWNEQFF. CDR3 sequence (DNA): TGTGCCTGGAGTTGGCAGGGGTGGAATGAGCAGTTCTTC.

This clone has only a few counts. The chain is built from TRBV19 and TRBJ1-1; TRBD1 might be the D (6 bases). V was trimmed by 6 bases and J by 0 bases, leaving 14 bases between them. The length of the CDR3 is 15 residues. CDR1 and CDR2 from the germline V gene are LNHDA and SQIVND (reference sequence). The DNA of the CDR3 is TGTGCCAGTAGCAGGACAGACCTCATGAACACTGAAGCTTTCTTT. Its protein product is CASSRTDLMNTEAFF.

In its sample, this clone was seen a few times. The V gene is TRBV6-5, the J gene TRBJ1-5; no clear D. In germline, CDR1 is MNHEY, CDR2 SVGAGI. This CDR3 spans 14 amino acids. V was shortened by 6 bases and J by 2 bases, with 11 bases between the two germline ends. The CDR3 spells CASSKRGGNQPQHF. CDR3 sequence (DNA): TGTGCCAGCAGCAAGAGAGGAGGCAATCAGCCCCAGCATTTT.

For the CDR3, the DNA is TGCGCCAGCAGCCGCTTGGGACAGAGAACCTACAATGAGCAGTTCTTC. Translated, it gives CASSRLGQRTYNEQFF. The V call is TRBV4-1, the J call TRBJ2-1; TRBD1 aligns across 7 bases. This CDR3 contains 16 residues. The trim removed 4 bases at V and 2 bases at J, leaving 8 bases unmatched. Germline-derived CDR1 and CDR2 are MGHRA and YSYEKL.

As regards this clone: The same CDR3 can be traced to other DNA sequences in this sample. The rearrangement links TRBV5-1 to TRBJ1-2; 9 bases map to TRBD1. This CDR3 is 13 amino acids long. Looked up from germline, CDR1 is SGHRS and CDR2 is YFSETQ. Germline trimming cut 3 bases from V and 6 bases from J; bases unmatched to any gene: 3. The CDR3 sequence: CASSSGQGHGYTF. The DNA for the CDR3 is TGCGCCAGCAGCTCGGGACAGGGCCATGGCTACACCTTC.

This chain joins TRBV2 and TRBJ1-2; 7 bases match TRBD1. This CDR3 is built from 13 residues. J lost 8 bases, V lost 6 bases, and 9 bases had no gene match. Germline assignment: CDR1 SNHLY and CDR2 FYNNEI. The CDR3 protein is CASSRDRDRGYTF. The CDR3 region has the DNA TGTGCCAGCAGCAGAGACAGGGATCGAGGCTACACCTTC.

V and J are TRBV24-1 and TRBJ1-2; TRBD1 aligns across 9 bases. The CDR3 consists of 15 residues. V trimming: 4 bases; J trimming: 8 bases; junction bases outside the gene matches: 10. The germline CDR1 and CDR2 sequences are KGHDR and SFDVKD. Here the CDR3 DNA reads TGTGCCACCAGTGACCCCGGGACAGGGCCTGAGGGCTACACCTTC. Amino acids: CATSDPGTGPEGYTF.

V usage is TRBV5-1 and J usage is TRBJ1-2; 10 positions agree with TRBD1. This CDR3 is 15 amino acids long. CDR1 and CDR2 (germline): SGHRS, YFSETQ. V lost 1 base and J lost 6; bases outside the gene matches: 6. DNA for the CDR3: TGCGCCAGCAGCTTGTCGGGACAGGGGTATGATGGCTACACCTTC. Encoded protein: CASSLSGQGYDGYTF.

This chain connects TRBV2 to TRBJ2-7; 10 positions agree with TRBD1. V trimming: 7 bases; J trimming: 3 bases; junction bases outside the gene matches: 6. Germline lookup yields CDR1 SNHLY and CDR2 FYNNEI. The CDR3 consists of 14 residues. In DNA form, the CDR3 reads TGTGCCAGCACTCGGGACAGGGGTTTCTACGAGCAGTACTTC. Protein product: CASTRDRGFYEQYF.

V is TRBV3-1 (or the pseudogene TRBV3-2) and J is TRBJ1-6; no clear D. Germline CDR1 and CDR2: LGHDT and YNNKEL (reference sequence). The CDR3 is 12 residues long. V gave up 0 bases and J gave up 10 bases, with 4 bases separating them. CDR3 sequence: CASSQDPSPLHF. CDR3 bases: TGTGCCAGCAGCCAAGATCCATCACCCCTCCACTTT.

The chain combines TRBV12-3 or TRBV12-4 with TRBJ1-6; 7 bases agree with TRBD1. V shed 5 bases and J 7 bases; nucleotides not matched to a gene: 2. This CDR3 region has 13 residues. CDR3 in amino acids: CASSRTGNSPLHF. CDR3 DNA: TGTGCCAGCAGTCGGACAGGAAATTCACCCCTCCACTTT.

This clone was detected only once. This chain links TRBV5-6 with TRBJ2-1; D gene uncertain. V was cut by 0 bases and J by 0 bases, with 13 bases left in between. CDR3 size: 17 residues. Germline values: CDR1 SGHDT, CDR2 YYEEEE. CDR3 sequence reads: CASSLGPFRSSYNEQFF. CDR3 nucleotide sequence: TGTGCCAGCAGCTTGGGGCCCTTTCGGAGCTCCTACAATGAGCAGTTCTTC. Complete variable domain (other parts from reference TRBV5-6 and TRBJ2-1): DAGVTQSPTHLIKTRGQQVTLRCSPKSGHDTVSWYQQALGQGPQFIFQYYEEEERQRGNFPDRFSGHQFPNYSSELNVNALLLGDSALYLCASSLGPFRSSYNEQFFGPGTRLTVL.

The rearrangement joins TRBV27 to TRBJ2-7, with 8 nucleotides matching TRBD2. The J segment lost 4 bases and the V segment lost 6 bases, leaving 5 bases of the junction unmatched. CDR3 length equals 13 residues. Germline V gene lookup returns CDR1 MNHEY and CDR2 SMNVEV (reference sequence). The CDR3 DNA reads TGTGCCAGCAGCCCCGGGGGGGGGTACGAGCAGTACTTC. Translating gives CASSPGGGYEQYF.